This T cell receptor (beta chain) was retrieved from a study of CD4 T cells in relation to SARS-CoV-2 and coronaviruses (dated by TCRdb to about 2021). At the level of the whole study: Shared crossreactive spike epitopes were mapped to their HLA restriction using patient-derived lymphoblastoid cell lines. Samples from a few pre-COVID donors and the naive versus memory experiments were sequenced with the Adaptive Biotechnologies TCR-sequencing kit; other data were Illumina-based. The study assessed, at the TCR clonotype level, memory CD4+ T cell crossreactivity between SARS-CoV-2 and common cold coronavirus spike proteins. A different TCR-beta assay, based on Illumina, was used to sequence expansion assays from other donors in the study.

The CDR1 and CDR2 encoded by the germline V gene (reference sequence) are MNHEY and SMNVEV. Its CDR3 holds 14 amino acids, cysteine through phenylalanine. The read is trimmed to its CDR3 DNA, 42 bases read in frame from base 1. V and J are trimmed by 3 bases and 8 bases, and the gene matches miss 8 bases of the junction. Study-level results and caveats: Naive versus memory sequencing indicated the assay detects memory recall responses rather than primary responses primed during culture. Small numbers of patients and of tested TCRs limited the study. Since the crossreactivity analysis centred on spike protein, crossreactivity against other viral proteins was not assessed. Crossreactive clones showed significantly weaker SARS-CoV-2-driven expansion than monoreactive clones, consistent with antigenic imprinting. Approximately 69% of donors had memory CD4+ clonotypes that crossrecognized SARS-CoV-2 and at least one common cold coronavirus spike. Because no donor provided both pre-pandemic and post-infection samples, tracing the source of pre-existing responses was limited.

Uncultured naive and memory CD4+ T cell DNA received deep-resolution immunoSEQ TCR-beta sequencing. As for the authors' bioinformatics: During preprocessing, nonproductive sequences were removed, as were CDR3s that did not start with C, did not end with F or W, or were shorter than 7 amino acids. Cultured and uncultured naive and memory CD4+ repertoires were searched for previously identified spike- and CEF-reactive CDR3s. Pairwise Levenshtein distance, computed with the stringdist R package after three terminal residues were trimmed from each end, was used as the measure of CDR3 homology. TCRdb took over this immuneACCESS table, retaining in-frame rearrangements with V and J assigned. Such tables are incomplete; in checked studies, under half of the missing clones stem from an unresolved V gene, and the remainder is unexplained. D and trimming were read from the DNA, whereas the V and J calls and clone size are those reported in that table. Here the sample has 55,000 to 75,000 clones; over 80% occur a single time. The top ten clonotypes cover roughly 1.6% of the sample.

CD4+ T cells from unexposed donors were collected before the COVID-19 pandemic (2011-2018). To separate naive from memory CD4+ T cells, cryopreserved PBMCs first underwent CD4 enrichment and then EasySep naive CD4+ T cell enrichment. The leukapheresis product for the unexposed donors was obtained through commercial purchase. PBMCs were isolated from leukapheresis product or whole blood by Ficoll-Paque PLUS gradient centrifugation. PBMCs were either cryopreserved at -140 degrees C or used fresh in the expansion assay. The QIAamp Micro DNA Kit was used to extract genomic DNA from the CD4+ T cells. With regard to this clone: There is no known antigen for this receptor. Base quality data are lacking; no much larger clone is found one base away.

This chain is built from TRBV27 and TRBJ1-2, with 8 bases matching TRBD1. The sequencing sample was made of memory CD4+ T cells from PBMCs. The cell subset or site label here, explained by the study, means: memory (non-naive) CD4+ T cells. The sequence was obtained from a human donor in good health. At the DNA level, the sequence is TGTGCCAGCAGTTTCCGACAGGGGACTGAAGGCTACACCTTC. Its protein product is CASSFRQGTEGYTF.